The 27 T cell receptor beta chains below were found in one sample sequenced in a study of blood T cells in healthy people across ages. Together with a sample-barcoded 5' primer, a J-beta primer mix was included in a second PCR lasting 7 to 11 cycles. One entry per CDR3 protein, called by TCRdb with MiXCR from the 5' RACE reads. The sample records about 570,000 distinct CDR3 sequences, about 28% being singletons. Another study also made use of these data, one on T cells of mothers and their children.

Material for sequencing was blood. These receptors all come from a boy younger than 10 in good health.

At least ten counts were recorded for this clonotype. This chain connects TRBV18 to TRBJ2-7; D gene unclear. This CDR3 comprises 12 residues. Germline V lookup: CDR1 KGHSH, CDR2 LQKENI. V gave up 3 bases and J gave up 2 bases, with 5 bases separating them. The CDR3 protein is CASSPTPYEQYF. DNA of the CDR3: TGTGCCAGCTCACCCACCCCCTACGAGCAGTACTTC.

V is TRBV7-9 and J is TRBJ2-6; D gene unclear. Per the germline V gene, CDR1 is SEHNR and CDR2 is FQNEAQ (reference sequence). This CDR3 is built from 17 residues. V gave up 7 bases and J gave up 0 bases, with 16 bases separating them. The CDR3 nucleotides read TGTGCCAGCATGAGGAAGCTACAAATCTCTGGGGCCAACGTCCTGACTTTC. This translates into CASMRKLQISGANVLTF.

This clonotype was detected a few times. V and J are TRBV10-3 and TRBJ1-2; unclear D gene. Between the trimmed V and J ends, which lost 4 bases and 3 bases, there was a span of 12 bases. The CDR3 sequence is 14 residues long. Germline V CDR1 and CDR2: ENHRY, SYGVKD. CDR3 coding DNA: TGTGCCATCAGTGTTGAGGCAGGAGACTATGGCTACACCTTC. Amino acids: CAISVEAGDYGYTF.

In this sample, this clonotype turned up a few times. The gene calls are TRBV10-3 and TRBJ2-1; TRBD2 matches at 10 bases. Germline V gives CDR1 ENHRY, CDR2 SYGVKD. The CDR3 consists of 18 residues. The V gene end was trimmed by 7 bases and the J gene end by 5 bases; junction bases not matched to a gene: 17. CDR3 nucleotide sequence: TGTGCCATCAACCAGCGGGGGGGCCCACCGGTTTGGGACAATGAGCAGTTCTTC. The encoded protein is CAINQRGGPPVWDNEQFF.

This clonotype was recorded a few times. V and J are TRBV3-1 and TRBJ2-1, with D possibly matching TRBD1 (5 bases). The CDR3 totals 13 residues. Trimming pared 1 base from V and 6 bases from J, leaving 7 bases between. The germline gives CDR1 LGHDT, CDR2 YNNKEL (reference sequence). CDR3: CASSQGGSNEQFF. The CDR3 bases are TGTGCCAGCAGCCAAGGGGGCTCCAATGAGCAGTTCTTC.

The CDR3, as DNA: TGCAGTGCTAGAGGGTTGACCTCCTACGAGCAGTACTTC. Translated, it gives CSARGLTSYEQYF. The chain uses TRBV20-1 and TRBJ2-7, with D uncertain. This CDR3 has 13 amino acids. V lost 1 base to trimming and J lost 0 bases, with 7 bases between them. The germline gives CDR1 DFQATT, CDR2 SNEGSKA (reference sequence).

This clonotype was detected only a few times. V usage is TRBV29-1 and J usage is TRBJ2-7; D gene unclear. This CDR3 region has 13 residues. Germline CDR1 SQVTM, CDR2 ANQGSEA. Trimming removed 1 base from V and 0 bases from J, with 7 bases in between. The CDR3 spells CSVEVADSYEQYF. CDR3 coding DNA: TGCAGCGTTGAAGTAGCAGACTCCTACGAGCAGTACTTC.

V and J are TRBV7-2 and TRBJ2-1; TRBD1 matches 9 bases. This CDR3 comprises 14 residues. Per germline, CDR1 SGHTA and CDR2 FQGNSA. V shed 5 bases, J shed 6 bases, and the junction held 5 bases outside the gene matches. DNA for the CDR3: TGTGCCAGCAGCCAGGGACAGGGTAGCAATGAGCAGTTCTTC. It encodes CASSQGQGSNEQFF.

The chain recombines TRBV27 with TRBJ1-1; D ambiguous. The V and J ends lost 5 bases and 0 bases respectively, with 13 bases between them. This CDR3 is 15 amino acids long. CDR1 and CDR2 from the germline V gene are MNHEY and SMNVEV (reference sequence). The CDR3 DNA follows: TGTGCCAGCAGTCCTCGGGGAGGGATGAACACTGAAGCTTTCTTT. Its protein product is CASSPRGGMNTEAFF.

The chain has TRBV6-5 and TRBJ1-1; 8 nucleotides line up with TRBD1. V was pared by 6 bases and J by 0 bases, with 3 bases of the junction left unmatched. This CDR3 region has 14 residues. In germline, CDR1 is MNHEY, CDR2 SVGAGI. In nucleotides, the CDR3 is TGTGCCAGCAGGCCGGGACAGGTGAACACTGAAGCTTTCTTT. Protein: CASRPGQVNTEAFF.

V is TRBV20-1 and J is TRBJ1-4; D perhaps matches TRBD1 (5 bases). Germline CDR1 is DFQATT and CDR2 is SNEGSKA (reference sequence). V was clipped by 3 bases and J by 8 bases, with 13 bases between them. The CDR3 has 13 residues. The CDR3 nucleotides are TGCAGTGCTAGTCGGGGCTGGGGCGAAAAACTGTTTTTT. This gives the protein CSASRGWGEKLFF.

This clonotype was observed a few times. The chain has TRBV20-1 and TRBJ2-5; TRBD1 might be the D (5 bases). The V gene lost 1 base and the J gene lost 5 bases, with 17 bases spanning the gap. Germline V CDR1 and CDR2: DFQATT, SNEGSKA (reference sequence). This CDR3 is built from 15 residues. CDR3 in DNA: TGCAGTGCTAGAGTCGGTAGGGGTCCCGGGGAGACCCAGTACTTC. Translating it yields CSARVGRGPGETQYF.

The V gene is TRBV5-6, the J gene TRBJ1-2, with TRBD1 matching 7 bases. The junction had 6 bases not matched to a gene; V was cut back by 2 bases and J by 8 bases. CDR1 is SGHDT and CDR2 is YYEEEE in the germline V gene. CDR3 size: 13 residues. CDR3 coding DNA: TGTGCCAGCAGCTTAACCGGGACAGAGGGCTACACCTTC. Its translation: CASSLTGTEGYTF.

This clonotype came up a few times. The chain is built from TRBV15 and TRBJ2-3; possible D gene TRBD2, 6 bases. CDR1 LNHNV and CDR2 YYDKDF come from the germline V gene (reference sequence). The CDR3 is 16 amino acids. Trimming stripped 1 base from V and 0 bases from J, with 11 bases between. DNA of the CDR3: TGTGCCACCAGCAGAGTGGGGGGAATAAGCACAGATACGCAGTATTTT. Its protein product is CATSRVGGISTDTQYF. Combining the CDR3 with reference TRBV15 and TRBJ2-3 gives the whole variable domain DAMVIQNPRYQVTQFGKPVTLSCSQTLNHNVMYWYQQKSSQAPKLLFHYYDKDFNNEADTPDNFQSRRPNTSFCFLDIRSPGLGDTAMYLCATSRVGGISTDTQYFGPGTRLTVL.

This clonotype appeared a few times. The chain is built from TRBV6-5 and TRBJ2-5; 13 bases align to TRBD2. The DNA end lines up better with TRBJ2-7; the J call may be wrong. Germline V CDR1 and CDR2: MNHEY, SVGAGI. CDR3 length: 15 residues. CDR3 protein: CASSRTSGGPYEQYF. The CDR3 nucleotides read TGTGCCAGCAGTCGGACTAGCGGGGGCCCCTACGAGCAGTACTTC.

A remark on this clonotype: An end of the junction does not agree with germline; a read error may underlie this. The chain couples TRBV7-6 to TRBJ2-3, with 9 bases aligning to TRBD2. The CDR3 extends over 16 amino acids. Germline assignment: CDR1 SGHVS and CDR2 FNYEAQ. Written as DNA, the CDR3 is TGTGCCAGCACCTTAGGGGCGGGGGGGCCCGCAGATACGCAGTATTTT. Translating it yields CASTLGAGGPADTQYF.

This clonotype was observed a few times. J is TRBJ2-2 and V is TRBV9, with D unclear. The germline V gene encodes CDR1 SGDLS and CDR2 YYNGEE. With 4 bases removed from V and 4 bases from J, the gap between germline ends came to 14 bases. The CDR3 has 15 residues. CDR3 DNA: TGTGCCAGCAGCCCCACTTCAGTGGGCACCGGGGAGCTGTTTTTT. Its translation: CASSPTSVGTGELFF.

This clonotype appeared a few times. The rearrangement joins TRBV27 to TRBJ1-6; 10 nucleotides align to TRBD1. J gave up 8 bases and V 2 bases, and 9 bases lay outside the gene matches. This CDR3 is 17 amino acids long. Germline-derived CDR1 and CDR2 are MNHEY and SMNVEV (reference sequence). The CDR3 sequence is CASSLLTTGGLHSPLHF. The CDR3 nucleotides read TGTGCCAGCAGTTTACTCACGACAGGGGGCCTTCATTCACCCCTCCACTTT.

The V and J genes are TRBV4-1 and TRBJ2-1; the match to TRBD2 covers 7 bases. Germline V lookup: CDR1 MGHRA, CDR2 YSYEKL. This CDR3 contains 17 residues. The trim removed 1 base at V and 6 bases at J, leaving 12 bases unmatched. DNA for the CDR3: TGCGCCAGCAGCCAAGTTTCTGTGACTAGCCCACTCAATGAGCAGTTCTTC. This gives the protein CASSQVSVTSPLNEQFF.

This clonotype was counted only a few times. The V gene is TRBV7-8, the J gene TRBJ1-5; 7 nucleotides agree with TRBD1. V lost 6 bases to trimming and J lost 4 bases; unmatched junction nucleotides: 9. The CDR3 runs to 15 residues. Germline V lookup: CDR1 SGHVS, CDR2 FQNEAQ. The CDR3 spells CASRLTGQFNQPQHF. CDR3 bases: TGTGCCAGCAGACTCACGGGACAGTTTAATCAGCCCCAGCATTTT.

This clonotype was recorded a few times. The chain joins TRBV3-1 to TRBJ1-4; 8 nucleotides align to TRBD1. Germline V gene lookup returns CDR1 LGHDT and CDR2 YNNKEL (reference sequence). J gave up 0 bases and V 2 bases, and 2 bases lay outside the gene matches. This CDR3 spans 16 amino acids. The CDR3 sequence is CASSQLQGATNEKLFF. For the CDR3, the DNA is TGTGCCAGCAGCCAACTACAGGGGGCAACTAATGAAAAACTGTTTTTT. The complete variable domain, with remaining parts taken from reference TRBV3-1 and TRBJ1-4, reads DTAVSQTPKYLVTQMGNDKSIKCEQNLGHDTMYWYKQDSKKFLKIMFSYNNKELIINETVPNRFSPKSPDKAHLNLHINSLELGDSAVYFCASSQLQGATNEKLFFGSGTQLSVL.

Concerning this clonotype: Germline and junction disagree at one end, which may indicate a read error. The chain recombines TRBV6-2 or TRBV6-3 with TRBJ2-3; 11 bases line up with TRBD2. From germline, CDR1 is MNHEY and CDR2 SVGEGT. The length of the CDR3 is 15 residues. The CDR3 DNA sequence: TGTGCCAGCTCAGCGGGACTAGCGGAAACAGATACGCGGTATTTT. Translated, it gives CASSAGLAETDTRYF.

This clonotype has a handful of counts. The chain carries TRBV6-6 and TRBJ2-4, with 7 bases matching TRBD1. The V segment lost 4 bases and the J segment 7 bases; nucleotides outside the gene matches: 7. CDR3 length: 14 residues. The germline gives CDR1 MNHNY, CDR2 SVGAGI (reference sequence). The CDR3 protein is CASSSPGQTNIQYF. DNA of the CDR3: TGTGCCAGCAGTTCGCCGGGACAGACCAACATTCAGTACTTC.

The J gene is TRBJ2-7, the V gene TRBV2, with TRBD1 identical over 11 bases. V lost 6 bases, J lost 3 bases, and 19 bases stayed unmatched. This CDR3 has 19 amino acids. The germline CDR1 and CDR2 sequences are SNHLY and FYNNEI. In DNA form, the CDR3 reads TGTGCCAGCAGGCCGCCCGGGACAGGGGGAGCACTAGCGGACTACGAGCAGTACTTC. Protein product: CASRPPGTGGALADYEQYF.

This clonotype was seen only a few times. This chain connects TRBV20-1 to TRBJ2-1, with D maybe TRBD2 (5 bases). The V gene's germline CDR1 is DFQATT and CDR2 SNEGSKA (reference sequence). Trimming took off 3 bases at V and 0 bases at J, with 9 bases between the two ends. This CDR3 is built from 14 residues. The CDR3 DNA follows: TGCAGTGCTAGTGAACTAGTCTCCTACAATGAGCAGTTCTTC. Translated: CSASELVSYNEQFF.

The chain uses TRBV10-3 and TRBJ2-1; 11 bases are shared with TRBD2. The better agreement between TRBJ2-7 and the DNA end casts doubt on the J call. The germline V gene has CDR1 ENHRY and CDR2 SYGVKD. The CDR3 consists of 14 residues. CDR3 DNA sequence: TGTGCCATCACGGTAGCGGGAGGGCCCAACGAGCAGTACTTC. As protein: CAITVAGGPNEQYF.

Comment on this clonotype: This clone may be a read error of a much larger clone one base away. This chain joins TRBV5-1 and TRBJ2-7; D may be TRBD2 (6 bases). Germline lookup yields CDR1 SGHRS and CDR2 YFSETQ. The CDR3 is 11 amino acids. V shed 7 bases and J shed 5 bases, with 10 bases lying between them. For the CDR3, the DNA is TGCGCCAGCGGCAGGGAGGACGAGCAGTACTTC. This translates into CASGREDEQYF.